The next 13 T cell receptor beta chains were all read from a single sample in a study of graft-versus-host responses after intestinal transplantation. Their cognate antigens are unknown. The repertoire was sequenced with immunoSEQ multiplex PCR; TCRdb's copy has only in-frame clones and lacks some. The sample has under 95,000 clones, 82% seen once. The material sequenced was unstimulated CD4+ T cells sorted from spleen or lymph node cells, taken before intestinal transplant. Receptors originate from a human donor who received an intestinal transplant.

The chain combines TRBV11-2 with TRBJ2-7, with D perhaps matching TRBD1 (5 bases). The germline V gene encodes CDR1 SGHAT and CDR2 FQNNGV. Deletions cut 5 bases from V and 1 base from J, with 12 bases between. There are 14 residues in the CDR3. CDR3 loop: CASSATGISYEQYF. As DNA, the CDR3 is TGTGCCAGCAGCGCCACAGGAATTTCCTACGAGCAGTACTTC.

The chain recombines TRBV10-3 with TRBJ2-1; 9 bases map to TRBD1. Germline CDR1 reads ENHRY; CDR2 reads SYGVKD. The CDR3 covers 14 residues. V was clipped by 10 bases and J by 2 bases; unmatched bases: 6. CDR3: CATTRDRAYNEQFF. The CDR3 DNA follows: TGTGCCACCACCCGGGACAGGGCCTACAATGAGCAGTTCTTC.

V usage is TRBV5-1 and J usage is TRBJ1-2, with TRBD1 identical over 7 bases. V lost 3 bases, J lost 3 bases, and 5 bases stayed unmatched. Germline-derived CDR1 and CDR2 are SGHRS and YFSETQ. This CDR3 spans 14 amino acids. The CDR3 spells CASSSDGTDYGYTF. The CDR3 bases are TGCGCCAGCAGCTCGGACGGGACAGACTATGGCTACACCTTC. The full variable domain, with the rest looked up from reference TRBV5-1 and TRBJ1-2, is KAGVTQTPRYLIKTRGQQVTLSCSPISGHRSVSWYQQTPGQGLQFLFEYFSETQRNKGNFPGRFSGRQFSNSRSEMNVSTLELGDSALYLCASSSDGTDYGYTFGSGTRLTVV.

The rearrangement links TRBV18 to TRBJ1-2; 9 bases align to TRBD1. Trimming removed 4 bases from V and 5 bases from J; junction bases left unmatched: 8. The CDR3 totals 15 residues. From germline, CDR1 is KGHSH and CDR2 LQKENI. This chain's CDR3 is CASSQTGGNGYGYTF. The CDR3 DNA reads TGTGCCAGCTCACAGACAGGGGGGAATGGATATGGCTACACCTTC.

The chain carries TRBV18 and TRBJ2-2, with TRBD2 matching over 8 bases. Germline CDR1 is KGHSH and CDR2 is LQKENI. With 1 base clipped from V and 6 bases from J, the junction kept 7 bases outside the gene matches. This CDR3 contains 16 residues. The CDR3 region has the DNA TGTGCCAGCTCACCACTCGGGGGGGCCGCGTCCGGGGAGCTGTTTTTT. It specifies CASSPLGGAASGELFF.

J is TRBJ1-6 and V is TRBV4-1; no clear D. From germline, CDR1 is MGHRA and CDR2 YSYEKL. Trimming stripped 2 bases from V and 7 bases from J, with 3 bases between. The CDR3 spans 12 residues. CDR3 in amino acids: CASSQQNSPLHF. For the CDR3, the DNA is TGCGCCAGCAGCCAACAGAATTCACCCCTCCACTTT.

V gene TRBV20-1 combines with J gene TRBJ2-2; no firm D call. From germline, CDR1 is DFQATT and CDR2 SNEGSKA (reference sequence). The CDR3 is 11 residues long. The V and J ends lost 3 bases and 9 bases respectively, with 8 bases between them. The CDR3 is CSARTPRELFF. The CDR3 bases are TGCAGTGCTAGGACTCCTCGGGAGCTGTTTTTT.

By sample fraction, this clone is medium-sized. CDR3 nucleotides: TGCAGCGTTGGGACAAGGAACACTGAAGCTTTCTTT. Its protein is CSVGTRNTEAFF. The chain has TRBV29-1 and TRBJ1-1; possible D gene TRBD1, 5 bases. Germline CDR1 reads SQVTM; CDR2 reads ANQGSEA. The V end was cut by 4 bases, the J end by 1 base, with 7 bases between. The CDR3 runs 12 residues.

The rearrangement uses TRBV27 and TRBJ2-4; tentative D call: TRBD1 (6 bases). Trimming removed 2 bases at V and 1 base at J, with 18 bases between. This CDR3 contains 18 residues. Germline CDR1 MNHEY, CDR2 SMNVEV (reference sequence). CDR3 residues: CASSLVWGPHLAKNIQYF. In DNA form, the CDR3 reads TGTGCCAGCAGTTTAGTATGGGGGCCCCACCTTGCCAAAAACATTCAGTACTTC.

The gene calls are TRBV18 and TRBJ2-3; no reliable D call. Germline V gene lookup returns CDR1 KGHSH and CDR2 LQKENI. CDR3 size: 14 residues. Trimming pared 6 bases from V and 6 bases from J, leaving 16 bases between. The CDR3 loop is CASSPPGRSDTQYF. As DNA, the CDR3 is TGTGCCAGCTCCCCGCCGGGTAGGTCGGATACGCAGTATTTT.

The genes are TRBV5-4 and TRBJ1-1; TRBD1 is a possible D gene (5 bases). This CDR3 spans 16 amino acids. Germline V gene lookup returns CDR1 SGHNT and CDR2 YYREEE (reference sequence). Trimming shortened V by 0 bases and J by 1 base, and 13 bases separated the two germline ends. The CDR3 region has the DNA TGTGCCAGCAGCTTGGGGGGCACAGTATCGAACACTGAAGCTTTCTTT. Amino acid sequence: CASSLGGTVSNTEAFF.

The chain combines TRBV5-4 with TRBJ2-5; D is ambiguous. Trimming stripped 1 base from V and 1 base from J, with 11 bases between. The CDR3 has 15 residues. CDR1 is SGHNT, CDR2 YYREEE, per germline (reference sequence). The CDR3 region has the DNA TGTGCCAGCAGCTTGCGACGTGGGCCCCAAGAGACCCAGTACTTC. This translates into CASSLRRGPQETQYF. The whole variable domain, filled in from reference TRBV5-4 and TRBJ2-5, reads ETGVTQSPTHLIKTRGQQVTLRCSSQSGHNTVSWYQQALGQGPQFIFQYYREEENGRGNFPPRFSGLQFPNYSSELNVNALELDDSALYLCASSLRRGPQETQYFGPGTRLLVL.

The CDR3 here is CASSPGEFSTDTQYF. CDR3 bases: TGTGCCAGCTCACCCGGGGAGTTTTCCACAGATACGCAGTATTTT. The chain uses TRBV18 and TRBJ2-3, with D tentatively TRBD2 (5 bases). The CDR3 spans 15 residues. V shed 3 bases and J shed 2 bases, with 12 bases lying between them. Germline V gene sequence: CDR1 KGHSH, CDR2 LQKENI.